This passage covers 9 T cell receptor beta chains from one sample sequenced in a study of T cell changes during pregnancy in multiple sclerosis. The protocol was immunoSEQ multiplex PCR, while the TCRdb copy is restricted to in-frame clones and leaves out a portion. Found here are approximately 53,000 clones, roughly 92% of them singletons; the top ten hold around 0.73%. Material: CD4+ T cells from peripheral blood mononuclear cells, obtained in the third trimester of pregnancy. These TCRs come from a female donor with multiple sclerosis, enrolled in a pregnancy study.

CDR3 DNA sequence: TGTGCCAGCAGATCCCGGACAGGGGGTCGCACCGGGGAGCTGTTTTTT. It specifies CASRSRTGGRTGELFF. This rearrangement joins TRBV7-2 to TRBJ2-2, with 10 bases identical to TRBD1. The germline CDR1 and CDR2 sequences are SGHTA and FQGNSA. The CDR3 consists of 16 residues. The J segment lost 4 bases and the V segment lost 6 bases, leaving 8 bases of the junction unmatched.

The gene calls are TRBV7-9 and TRBJ2-2, with 8 bases identical to TRBD2. Unmatched junction bases numbered 11, after V lost 5 bases and J lost 3 bases. CDR3 length: 17 amino acids. Germline-derived CDR1 and CDR2 are SEHNR and FQNEAQ (reference sequence). CDR3 protein: CASSPLGGGPDTGELFF. CDR3 DNA sequence: TGTGCCAGCAGCCCCCTCGGGGGGGGGCCGGACACCGGGGAGCTGTTTTTT.

The J gene is TRBJ2-3, the V gene TRBV2; 7 bases fit TRBD2. The length of the CDR3 is 13 residues. Germline V gene data show CDR1 as SNHLY and CDR2 as FYNNEI. Losses at the gene ends were 10 bases for V and 5 bases for J; bases not matched to a gene: 9. CDR3 DNA sequence: TGTGCCACCATAGCGGGCACAAGAGATACGCAGTATTTT. This translates into CATIAGTRDTQYF. Complete variable domain (other parts from reference TRBV2 and TRBJ2-3): EPEVTQTPSHQVTQMGQEVILRCVPISNHLYFYWYRQILGQKVEFLVSFYNNEISEKSEIFDDQFSVERPDGSNFTLKIRSTKLEDSAMYFCATIAGTRDTQYFGPGTRLTVL.

The CDR3 region is CASSQGPGGSTDTQYF. CDR3 in DNA: TGCGCCAGCAGCCAAGGTCCCGGGGGAAGCACAGATACGCAGTATTTT. This rearrangement joins TRBV4-1 to TRBJ2-3; TRBD2 is a possible D gene (6 bases). V was trimmed by 1 base and J by 0 bases, leaving 11 bases between them. Germline loops: CDR1 MGHRA, CDR2 YSYEKL. The CDR3 has 16 amino acids.

This chain joins TRBV5-4 and TRBJ2-7, with a weak D call TRBD2 (6 bases). Germline V gene data show CDR1 as SGHNT and CDR2 as YYREEE (reference sequence). The CDR3 spans 15 residues. V lost 2 bases to trimming and J lost 6 bases, with 18 bases between them. The CDR3 sequence: CASSLQKGRTGEQYF. CDR3 bases: TGTGCCAGCAGCTTACAAAAGGGGAGGACGGGCGAGCAGTACTTC.

This sequence joins TRBV30 and TRBJ1-6; 7 nucleotides line up with TRBD1. Germline V CDR1 and CDR2: GTSNPN, SVGIG (reference sequence). CDR3 size: 13 residues. V was clipped by 4 bases and J by 8 bases; unmatched bases: 5. For the CDR3, the DNA is TGTGCCTGGACCGACAGGGTAGATTCACCCCTCCACTTT. Amino acids: CAWTDRVDSPLHF.

This chain connects TRBV2 to TRBJ2-3, with TRBD2 identical over 10 bases. V lost 6 bases and J lost 2; bases outside the gene matches: 5. This CDR3 has 15 amino acids. Germline CDR1 and CDR2: SNHLY and FYNNEI. CDR3: CASRERGGNTDTQYF. Here the CDR3 DNA reads TGTGCCAGCAGGGAGCGGGGGGGAAACACAGATACGCAGTATTTT.

This clone was counted once. This chain links TRBV2 with TRBJ1-1; 7 nucleotides align to TRBD1. Germline assignment: CDR1 SNHLY and CDR2 FYNNEI. The J segment lost 1 base and the V segment lost 6 bases, leaving 5 bases of the junction unmatched. The CDR3 loop spans 14 amino acids. CDR3 in DNA: TGTGCCAGCAGGAACAGGGGTGGGAACACTGAAGCTTTCTTT. It translates to CASRNRGGNTEAFF.

Note on this clone: This sample also contains other DNA sequences that code for the same CDR3. V and J are TRBV5-6 and TRBJ2-2, with D possibly matching TRBD1 (6 bases). The ends were cut back, 4 bases at V and 5 bases at J, with 15 bases in the middle. This CDR3 contains 15 residues. The germline V gene encodes CDR1 SGHDT and CDR2 YYEEEE. CDR3 sequence (DNA): TGTGCCAGCAGCCAGCACAGGGTTGGAACCGGGGAGCTGTTTTTT. Its protein product is CASSQHRVGTGELFF.